The 21 T cell receptor beta chains listed next were all sequenced from one sample in a study of CXCR3-negative and CXCR3-positive naive CD8 T cells. Findings of the study overall: Naive cells that were CXCR3-positive had more hydrophobic TRB CDR3s (compared with CXCR3-negative naive cells).

UMI-labeled 5' RACE yielded the TRB cDNA libraries. TCRdb re-called the 5' RACE reads; every CDR3 protein appears as one record, without DNA. The sample holds 7,500 to 8,500 distinct CDR3 sequences. These receptors' antigens are unknown. The sample taken for sequencing was naive CXCR3+ CD8+ T cells from blood. The subset: CD45RO-CCR7+CD27+CD95- naive CD8+ T cells expressing CXCR3 (TNR3+). The receptors stem from a human donor in good health. Some clones in this sample may be carry-over from other donors' samples.

V is TRBV19 and J is TRBJ2-7; TCRdb selects TRBD2, and the lack of DNA leaves this call unchecked. Germline CDR1 and CDR2: LNHDA and SQIVND (reference sequence). The CDR3 consists of 14 residues. The CDR3: CASRGLAADYEQYF.

The chain employs TRBV25-1 and TRBJ1-2; TCRdb's D call of TRBD1 is untestable without DNA. Germline values: CDR1 MGHDK, CDR2 SYGVNS. CDR3 length equals 15 residues. The CDR3 loop is CASSGGTGMNYGYTF.

The chain is built from TRBV4-2 and TRBJ1-2; TCRdb names TRBD1, which stays unverified in the absence of DNA. This CDR3 has 15 residues. The germline V gene has CDR1 LGHNA and CDR2 YNFKEQ. The CDR3 loop is CASSQETATNYGYTF.

The chain carries TRBV20-1 and TRBJ2-1. Germline V gene sequence: CDR1 DFQATT, CDR2 SNEGSKA (reference sequence). The CDR3 totals 13 residues. The CDR3 is CSALLRERYEQFF.

The CDR3 spells CASSAQGALETQYF. The V and J genes are TRBV7-9 and TRBJ2-5; the TCRdb D gene call, TRBD1, has no DNA to confirm it. The CDR3 spans 14 residues. Germline loops: CDR1 SEHNR, CDR2 FQNEAQ (reference sequence). The full variable domain, its missing parts supplied by reference TRBV7-9 and TRBJ2-5, is DTGVSQNPRHKITKRGQNVTFRCDPISEHNRLYWYRQTLGQGPEFLTYFQNEAQLEKSRLLSDRFSAERPKGSFSTLEIQRTEQGDSAMYLCASSAQGALETQYFGPGTRLLVL.

This clonotype is labeled medium-sized based on frequency. The gene calls are TRBV12-3 or TRBV12-4 and TRBJ1-1. The CDR3 spans 12 residues. CDR3 loop: CASSMGDTEAFF.

By frequency, this clonotype registers medium-sized. This chain connects TRBV20-1 to TRBJ1-1; as DNA is missing, the TRBD1 call by TCRdb cannot be tested. CDR3 size: 14 residues. Germline assignment: CDR1 DFQATT and CDR2 SNEGSKA (reference sequence). The CDR3 protein is CSARGDSMNTEAFF.

The chain employs TRBV5-1 and TRBJ2-7. Germline values: CDR1 SGHRS, CDR2 YFSETQ. The CDR3 is 14 amino acids. The CDR3 region is CASSFDRIYYEQYF.

This clonotype is labeled medium-sized based on frequency. The CDR3 sequence is CASSAEQGHTKTQYF. V is TRBV4-1 and J is TRBJ2-5; checking the TCRdb D call of TRBD1 is not possible without DNA. Germline V lookup: CDR1 MGHRA, CDR2 YSYEKL. This CDR3 region has 15 residues.

This clonotype is labeled medium-sized based on frequency. This sequence joins TRBV6-6 and TRBJ1-5; TCRdb reports TRBD1, a call that lacks DNA to check it against. Germline loops: CDR1 MNHNY, CDR2 SVGAGI (reference sequence). The CDR3 sequence is 14 residues long. The CDR3 loop reads CASSHGLSNQPQHF.

By frequency, this clonotype registers medium-sized. The rearrangement joins TRBV7-9 to TRBJ1-1. Germline CDR1 reads SEHNR; CDR2 reads FQNEAQ (reference sequence). The CDR3 runs to 11 residues. The CDR3 here is CASSHGSEAFF.

This clonotype registers medium-sized (0.01 to 0.1%) by frequency. This CDR3 reads CSVSWGQGLTETQYF. V usage is TRBV29-1 and J usage is TRBJ2-5; TCRdb indicates TRBD1, and absent DNA this call remains unverified. The CDR3 spans 15 residues. Germline V CDR1 and CDR2: SQVTM, ANQGSEA.

V and J are TRBV7-2 and TRBJ2-3; no DNA is available, so the TRBD1 call from TCRdb remains unchecked. The length of the CDR3 is 16 residues. CDR1 is SGHTA and CDR2 is FQGNSA in the germline V gene. The CDR3 is CASSSSLGGNTDTQYF.

CDR3 in amino acids: CASDPAGGGTDTQYF. The rearrangement joins TRBV5-6 to TRBJ2-3; absent DNA, TCRdb's TRBD1 call cannot be checked. The CDR3 spans 15 residues. Germline V gene data show CDR1 as SGHDT and CDR2 as YYEEEE.

This clonotype is classed as medium-sized by frequency. The J gene is TRBJ1-2, the V gene TRBV29-1; with no DNA, the TCRdb D assignment of TRBD1 cannot be verified. Germline CDR1 and CDR2: SQVTM and ANQGSEA. This CDR3 is built from 14 residues. The CDR3: CSVENRGAGYGYTF.

The rearrangement joins TRBV2 to TRBJ1-2; no DNA is available, so the TRBD1 call from TCRdb remains unchecked. The germline gives CDR1 SNHLY, CDR2 FYNNEI. The CDR3 runs to 11 residues. CDR3 loop: CASRTPEGYTF. The entire variable domain, with the rest obtained from reference TRBV2 and TRBJ1-2, is as follows: EPEVTQTPSHQVTQMGQEVILRCVPISNHLYFYWYRQILGQKVEFLVSFYNNEISEKSEIFDDQFSVERPDGSNFTLKIRSTKLEDSAMYFCASRTPEGYTFGSGTRLTVV.

The chain couples TRBV28 to TRBJ2-1; with no DNA, the TCRdb D assignment of TRBD2 cannot be verified. Germline CDR1 and CDR2: MDHEN and SYDVKM. The CDR3 is made up of 16 amino acids. CDR3 sequence: CASSLLVAENYNEQFF.

The chain couples TRBV14 to TRBJ2-3; TCRdb selects TRBD2, and the lack of DNA leaves this call unchecked. Per the germline V gene, CDR1 is SGHDN and CDR2 is FVKESK. The CDR3 loop spans 14 amino acids. CDR3 sequence: CASSQLGGTDTQYF.

The chain uses TRBV10-2 and TRBJ2-4; TCRdb proposes TRBD2, but this gene call is untestable without DNA. The germline gives CDR1 WSHSY, CDR2 SAAADI. The CDR3 is made up of 17 amino acids. The CDR3 sequence is CASRGGSGGSGKNIQYF.

This clonotype is medium-sized by frequency. This chain joins TRBV9 and TRBJ2-1. Germline V lookup: CDR1 SGDLS, CDR2 YYNGEE. The CDR3 extends over 14 amino acids. The CDR3 here is CASSVGALYAEQFF.

The V and J genes are TRBV7-2 and TRBJ2-1. Germline CDR1 SGHTA, CDR2 FQGNSA. The CDR3 covers 11 residues. CDR3 sequence: CASSLVNEQFF.